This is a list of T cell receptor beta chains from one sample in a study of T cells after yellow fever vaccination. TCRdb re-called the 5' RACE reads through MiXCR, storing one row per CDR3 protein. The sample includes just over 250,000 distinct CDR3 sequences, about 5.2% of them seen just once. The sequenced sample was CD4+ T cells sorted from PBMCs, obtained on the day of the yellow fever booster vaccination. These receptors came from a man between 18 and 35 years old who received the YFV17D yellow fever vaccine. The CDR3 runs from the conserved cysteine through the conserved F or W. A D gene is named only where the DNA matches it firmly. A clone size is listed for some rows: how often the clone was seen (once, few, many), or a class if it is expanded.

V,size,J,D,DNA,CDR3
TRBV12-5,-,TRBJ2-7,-,TGTGCTAGTGGCCTAGGTTGGGGCGAGCAGTACTTC,CASGLGWGEQYF
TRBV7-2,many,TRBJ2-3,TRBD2,TGTGCCAGCAGCTTAGCCGGCGGGGGGGTAGATACGCAGTATTTT,CASSLAGGGVDTQYF
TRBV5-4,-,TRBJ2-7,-,TGTGCCAGCAGCTTTTTGAGCTACGAGCAGTACTTC,CASSFLSYEQYF
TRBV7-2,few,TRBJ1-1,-,TGTGCCAGCAGCTTCAGGGTGGCCACTGAAGCTTTCTTT,CASSFRVATEAFF
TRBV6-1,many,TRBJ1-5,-,TGTGCCAGCAGTGAGGCAGGGAGGGGTCAGCCCCAGCATTTT,CASSEAGRGQPQHF
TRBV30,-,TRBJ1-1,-,TGTGCCTGGACCCCCACCAATGAAGCTTTCTTT,CAWTPTNEAFF
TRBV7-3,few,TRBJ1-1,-,TGTGCCAGCAGCCCCCACCGGGGCAGAAACACTGAAGCTTTCTTT,CASSPHRGRNTEAFF
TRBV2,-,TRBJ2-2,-,TGTGCCACCAGACCGAATCGGAACACCGGGGAGCTGTTTTTT,CATRPNRNTGELFF
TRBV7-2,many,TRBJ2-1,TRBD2,TGTGCCAGCGCTTCGGGGGGGGCGGCGTACAATGAGCAGTTCTTC,CASASGGAAYNEQFF
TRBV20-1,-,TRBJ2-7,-,TGCAGTCTGAGGCCTGGCAGTGTGAATTCCTACGAGCAGTACTTC,CSLRPGSVNSYEQYF
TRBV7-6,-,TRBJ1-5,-,TGTGCCAGCAGCGCAGCAGGGGAAGATCAGCCCCAGCATTTT,CASSAAGEDQPQHF
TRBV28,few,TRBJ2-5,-,TGTGCCAGCAGTTTTCTTGGAGAGACCCAGTACTTC,CASSFLGETQYF
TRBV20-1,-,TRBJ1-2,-,TGCAGTGCTAGTTCGGGGGTTCTATATGGCTACACCTTC,CSASSGVLYGYTF
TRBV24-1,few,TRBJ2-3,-,TGTGCCACCAGTGACCCCCGGGTGGGGGGACCGGGCACAGATACGCAGTATTTT,CATSDPRVGGPGTDTQYF
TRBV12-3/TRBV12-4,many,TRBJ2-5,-,TGTGCCAGCAGTTGGGGGCAAGAGACCCAGTACTTC,CASSWGQETQYF
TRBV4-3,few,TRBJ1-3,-,TGCGCCAGCAGCCAAGGAGGGGGGATCTCTGGAAACACCATATATTTT,CASSQGGGISGNTIYF
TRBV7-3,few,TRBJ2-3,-,TGTGCCAGCAGCTTAGGTCTAGGTGCAGATACGCAGTATTTT,CASSLGLGADTQYF
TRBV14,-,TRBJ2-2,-,TGTGCCAGCAGCCAAGACTGGGCGTCCGGGGAGCTGTTTTTT,CASSQDWASGELFF